One and the same sample provided the 31 T cell receptor beta chains below, sequenced in a study of blood T cell repertoires in COVID-19. Only in-frame clones appear in the TCRdb table, and some are missing; sequencing was by immunoSEQ multiplex PCR. The sample contains 270,000 or so clones, roughly 93% of which appear only once. Sequenced material: PBMCs or T cells enriched from blood (not recorded which). The receptor source for this set is a woman aged 40 to 50 with acute COVID-19.

The J gene is TRBJ2-1, the V gene TRBV30; a weak D match, TRBD2 (6 bases). The CDR3 extends over 14 amino acids. Germline assignment: CDR1 GTSNPN and CDR2 SVGIG (reference sequence). V shed 2 bases and J shed 4 bases, with 12 bases lying between them. CDR3 loop: CAWSRETSYNEQFF. In nucleotides, the CDR3 is TGTGCCTGGAGTAGAGAGACTAGTTACAATGAGCAGTTCTTC.

The V and J genes are TRBV4-3 and TRBJ1-4; D gene unclear. Trimming took 0 bases from V and 6 from J, leaving 11 bases between them. CDR3 size: 15 residues. Germline V gives CDR1 LGHNA, CDR2 YSLEER. The CDR3 spells CASSQDRQADEKLFF. DNA of the CDR3: TGCGCCAGCAGCCAAGATCGGCAGGCAGATGAAAAACTGTTTTTT.

This clone was recorded once. The chain joins TRBV18 to TRBJ1-4, with a weak D call TRBD1 (5 bases). Germline CDR1 KGHSH, CDR2 LQKENI. The length of the CDR3 is 15 residues. V lost 2 bases to trimming and J lost 8 bases, with 15 bases between them. The CDR3: CASSPVRQGGEKLFF. In nucleotides, the CDR3 is TGTGCCAGCTCACCAGTCCGGCAGGGAGGAGAAAAACTGTTTTTT.

This chain uses TRBV19 with TRBJ1-2; D unresolved. Trimming took off 5 bases at V and 8 bases at J, with 9 bases between the two ends. The CDR3 runs to 11 residues. The germline V gene has CDR1 LNHDA and CDR2 SQIVND (reference sequence). This chain's CDR3 is CASSFGIGYTF. CDR3 DNA: TGTGCCAGTAGTTTCGGGATCGGCTACACCTTC.

The chain couples TRBV6-5 to TRBJ2-3, with D possibly being TRBD2 (5 bases). Trimming left V 6 bases short and J 5 bases short, with 15 bases between. The CDR3 runs 14 residues. In germline, CDR1 is MNHEY, CDR2 SVGAGI. CDR3 DNA: TGTGCCAGCAGGTTCGGGGATTCAATAGATACGCAGTATTTT. Its protein product is CASRFGDSIDTQYF.

V gene TRBV7-2 combines with J gene TRBJ1-1; D gene ambiguous. From germline, CDR1 is SGHTA and CDR2 FQGNSA. Between the trimmed V and J ends, which lost 2 bases and 4 bases, there was a span of 14 bases. The CDR3 length is 15 residues. The CDR3 loop is CASSLPGGPSTEAFF. The CDR3 DNA reads as TGTGCCAGCAGCTTACCTGGTGGGCCGAGCACTGAAGCTTTCTTT.

This clone appeared once. The chain has TRBV18 and TRBJ2-2; 9 bases line up with TRBD2. Trimming removed 3 bases from V and 1 base from J; junction bases left unmatched: 0. The germline V gene encodes CDR1 KGHSH and CDR2 LQKENI. This CDR3 has 15 residues. CDR3 loop: CASSPSGGNTGELFF. Written as DNA, the CDR3 is TGTGCCAGCTCACCTAGCGGGGGGAACACCGGGGAGCTGTTTTTT. The full variable domain, with the rest looked up from reference TRBV18 and TRBJ2-2, is NAGVMQNPRHLVRRRGQEARLRCSPMKGHSHVYWYRQLPEEGLKFMVYLQKENIIDESGMPKERFSAEFPKEGPSILRIQQVVRGDSAAYFCASSPSGGNTGELFFGEGSRLTVL.

This clone was recorded once. This chain joins TRBV5-1 and TRBJ1-2; 9 bases fit TRBD1. The germline V gene has CDR1 SGHRS and CDR2 YFSETQ. After removal of 5 bases from V and 4 bases from J, the junction contained 9 bases not matched to a gene. The CDR3 length is 15 residues. CDR3 sequence reads: CASRERTGEGYGYTF. Written as DNA, the CDR3 is TGCGCCAGCAGGGAGCGGACAGGGGAGGGCTATGGCTACACCTTC.

The CDR3 DNA sequence: TGCGCCAGCAGCTTGAAAAGGAGACCCTACAATGAGCAGTTCTTC. Protein product: CASSLKRRPYNEQFF. V gene TRBV5-1 combines with J gene TRBJ2-1; D gene ambiguous. Germline CDR1 SGHRS, CDR2 YFSETQ. V lost 1 base and J lost 2, with 10 bases in between. This CDR3 contains 15 residues.

The CDR3 loop reads CASTKTGRRTEAFF. The DNA of the CDR3 is TGTGCCAGCACCAAGACAGGGAGGAGGACTGAAGCTTTCTTT. The gene calls are TRBV28 and TRBJ1-1, with 7 bases lining up with TRBD1. V was pared by 7 bases and J by 5 bases, with 10 bases of the junction left unmatched. CDR3 length equals 14 residues. In germline, CDR1 is MDHEN, CDR2 SYDVKM.

The chain combines TRBV7-9 with TRBJ1-2; TRBD1 matches 8 bases. The CDR3 has 13 amino acids. The ends lost 5 bases at V and 4 bases at J; junction bases unmatched: 3. Germline CDR1 reads SEHNR; CDR2 reads FQNEAQ (reference sequence). In DNA form, the CDR3 reads TGTGCCAGCAGCGTGGACAGGGTCTATGGCTACACCTTC. Translated: CASSVDRVYGYTF.

The sample holds one count of this clone. V gene TRBV28 combines with J gene TRBJ1-3; D remains ambiguous. Trimming left V 3 bases short and J 0 bases short, with 15 bases between. Germline CDR1 MDHEN, CDR2 SYDVKM. This CDR3 has 17 residues. The CDR3, as DNA: TGTGCCAGCAGTTTCCCCAACCGGTATCCCTCTGGAAACACCATATATTTT. Translated: CASSFPNRYPSGNTIYF.

V and J are TRBV19 and TRBJ1-2, with unresolved D. Per germline, CDR1 LNHDA and CDR2 SQIVND (reference sequence). The CDR3 spans 17 residues. The V end was cut by 3 bases, the J end by 1 base, with 18 bases between. The CDR3 region is CASSMAGRTPLNYGYTF. In DNA form, the CDR3 reads TGTGCCAGTAGTATGGCCGGCAGGACTCCACTTAACTATGGCTACACCTTC.

V gene TRBV24-1 combines with J gene TRBJ2-3; 9 bases are shared with TRBD2. The V segment lost 4 bases and the J segment 0 bases; nucleotides outside the gene matches: 4. CDR3 size: 16 residues. In germline, CDR1 is KGHDR, CDR2 SFDVKD. The CDR3 is CATSDDLAGSTDTQYF. For the CDR3, the DNA is TGTGCCACCAGTGACGACCTAGCGGGAAGCACAGATACGCAGTATTTT.

The rearrangement uses TRBV9 and TRBJ2-1, with 14 bases identical to TRBD2. The CDR3 is 17 amino acids. From germline, CDR1 is SGDLS and CDR2 YYNGEE. With V trimmed by 0 bases and J by 5 bases, 4 bases remained unmatched. As DNA, the CDR3 is TGTGCCAGCAGCGTAGACCTGACTAGCGGGGGGGACAATGAGCAGTTCTTC. This codes for CASSVDLTSGGDNEQFF. The whole variable domain, filled in from reference TRBV9 and TRBJ2-1, reads DSGVTQTPKHLITATGQRVTLRCSPRSGDLSVYWYQQSLDQGLQFLIQYYNGEERAKGNILERFSAQQFPDLHSELNLSSLELGDSALYFCASSVDLTSGGDNEQFFGPGTRLTVL.

This chain links TRBV11-2 with TRBJ2-6; a possible D gene is TRBD1 (6 bases). CDR1 and CDR2 from the germline V gene are SGHAT and FQNNGV. This CDR3 is 14 amino acids long. V was cut by 5 bases and J by 3 bases, with 8 bases left in between. In DNA form, the CDR3 reads TGTGCCAGCAGCCAGACAGGTGGGGCCAACGTCCTGACTTTC. This codes for CASSQTGGANVLTF.

The chain uses TRBV7-9 and TRBJ2-3; 8 bases line up with TRBD1. The CDR3 consists of 15 residues. Germline loops: CDR1 SEHNR, CDR2 FQNEAQ (reference sequence). The J segment lost 4 bases and the V segment lost 4 bases, leaving 7 bases of the junction unmatched. As DNA, the CDR3 is TGTGCCAGCAGCTCCGGGACAGGAGGGGCAGATACGCAGTATTTT. Encoded protein: CASSSGTGGADTQYF.

The V gene is TRBV11-2, the J gene TRBJ2-7; 8 nucleotides align to TRBD2. The germline CDR1 and CDR2 sequences are SGHAT and FQNNGV. V was clipped by 0 bases and J by 4 bases; unmatched bases: 5. The CDR3 contains 15 residues. For the CDR3, the DNA is TGTGCCAGCAGCTTAGACCCTAGCGGGCGATACGAGCAGTACTTC. Amino acid sequence: CASSLDPSGRYEQYF.

The chain links TRBV7-8 to TRBJ2-7; 8 bases line up with TRBD2. CDR1 and CDR2 (germline): SGHVS, FQNEAQ. This CDR3 comprises 16 residues. The trim removed 3 bases at V and 6 bases at J, leaving 13 bases unmatched. CDR3 region: CASSFSPTGGQGEQYF. The DNA of the CDR3 is TGTGCCAGCAGCTTCTCCCCCACGGGGGGGCAAGGCGAGCAGTACTTC.

This clone was recorded a few times. V is TRBV6-2 or TRBV6-3 and J is TRBJ2-1, with 8 bases that match TRBD2. V lost 7 bases to trimming and J lost 8 bases; unmatched junction nucleotides: 10. The CDR3 contains 14 residues. Germline-derived CDR1 and CDR2 are MNHEY and SVGEGT. This CDR3 reads CASTPRLAGDEQFF. For the CDR3, the DNA is TGTGCCAGCACCCCGCGGCTAGCGGGCGATGAGCAGTTCTTC.

In the case of this clone: One end of the junction fails to match germline, which may point to a read error. This rearrangement joins TRBV7-9 to TRBJ1-2; 7 nucleotides align to TRBD1. The CDR3 is made up of 13 amino acids. Looked up from germline, CDR1 is SEHNR and CDR2 is FQNEAQ (reference sequence). The CDR3 coding sequence is TGTGCCAGCAGTTTAGACGGAGGGGGCGGGTACACCTTC. Translation: CASSLDGGGGYTF.

V usage is TRBV11-2 and J usage is TRBJ2-1; 11 bases line up with TRBD2. Looked up from germline, CDR1 is SGHAT and CDR2 is FQNNGV. There are 16 residues in the CDR3. J was trimmed by 4 bases and V by 6 bases; bases with no gene match: 8. CDR3 residues: CASRWGLAAIYNEQFF. In nucleotides, the CDR3 is TGTGCCAGCAGATGGGGACTAGCGGCAATATACAATGAGCAGTTCTTC.

This clone has a single count. The chain couples TRBV28 to TRBJ1-3; D is ambiguous. V lost 4 bases and J lost 3, with 16 bases in between. The germline CDR1 and CDR2 sequences are MDHEN and SYDVKM. The CDR3 consists of 16 residues. In nucleotides, the CDR3 is TGTGCCAGCAGTTCACCGGGAGATCTCGATGGAAACACCATATATTTT. Protein: CASSSPGDLDGNTIYF. The variable domain in full, with the rest retrieved from reference TRBV28 and TRBJ1-3, is DVKVTQSSRYLVKRTGEKVFLECVQDMDHENMFWYRQDPGLGLRLIYFSYDVKMKEKGDIPEGYSVSREKKERFSLILESASTNQTSMYLCASSSPGDLDGNTIYFGEGSWLTVV.

This sequence joins TRBV7-2 and TRBJ1-2; TRBD1 aligns across 7 bases. The CDR3 totals 14 residues. CDR1 and CDR2 from the germline V gene are SGHTA and FQGNSA. V trimming: 5 bases; J trimming: 5 bases; junction bases outside the gene matches: 8. The CDR3 nucleotides are TGTGCCAGCAGCCAGAAACAGGGGTCATATGGCTACACCTTC. Its translation is CASSQKQGSYGYTF. The whole variable domain, filled in from reference TRBV7-2 and TRBJ1-2, reads GAGVSQSPSNKVTEKGKDVELRCDPISGHTALYWYRQSLGQGLEFLIYFQGNSAPDKSGLPSDRFSAERTGGSVSTLTIQRTQQEDSAVYLCASSQKQGSYGYTFGSGTRLTVV.

The chain links TRBV27 to TRBJ2-7, with 10 bases matching TRBD2. CDR3 length equals 15 residues. Trimming at V came to 6 bases and at J to 3 bases, leaving 8 bases not matched to a gene. The germline CDR1 and CDR2 sequences are MNHEY and SMNVEV (reference sequence). CDR3 nucleotide sequence: TGTGCCAGCAGGGGAATAGCGGGAGGAGACTACGAGCAGTACTTC. Protein sequence: CASRGIAGGDYEQYF.

The gene calls are TRBV21-1 and TRBJ1-5; no DNA check was done on the table's D call, TRBD1. TRBV21-1 is assigned pseudogene status. The CDR3 is 14 residues long. The CDR3: CASRIDTNAQPQHF. CDR3 bases: TGTGCCAGCAGAATAGACACGAATGCCCAGCCCCAGCATTTT.

The CDR3 DNA reads as TGTGCCAGCAGCTTAGATGTACCCAGCGGGAGAGGGGATGAGCAGTTCTTC. As protein: CASSLDVPSGRGDEQFF. The genes are TRBV11-2 and TRBJ2-1; 8 bases fit TRBD2. V was clipped by 0 bases and J by 8 bases; unmatched bases: 12. CDR1 SGHAT and CDR2 FQNNGV come from the germline V gene. The length of the CDR3 is 17 residues.

This sequence joins TRBV19 and TRBJ1-1; D remains unclear. With 2 bases removed from V and 0 bases from J, the gap between germline ends came to 7 bases. The CDR3 covers 14 residues. From germline, CDR1 is LNHDA and CDR2 SQIVND (reference sequence). This chain's CDR3 is CASSINRLNTEAFF. In DNA form, the CDR3 reads TGTGCCAGTAGTATAAACAGACTGAACACTGAAGCTTTCTTT.

A single count supports this clone. J is TRBJ1-6 and V is TRBV2; no clear D. The CDR3 is 16 amino acids. The V end was cut by 6 bases, the J end by 6 bases, with 18 bases between. Per the germline V gene, CDR1 is SNHLY and CDR2 is FYNNEI. CDR3 DNA: TGTGCCAGCAGGGGAGGGCGAACCCAGGTTAATTCACCCCTCCACTTT. Translation: CASRGGRTQVNSPLHF.

The chain has TRBV7-9 and TRBJ2-4, with 8 positions matching TRBD1. The CDR3 sequence is 14 residues long. Trimming removed 4 bases from V and 7 bases from J; junction bases left unmatched: 6. Looked up from germline, CDR1 is SEHNR and CDR2 is FQNEAQ (reference sequence). Here the CDR3 reads CASSYGQGMNIQYF. The CDR3 bases are TGTGCCAGCAGCTACGGACAGGGTATGAACATTCAGTACTTC.

V is TRBV3-1 (or the pseudogene TRBV3-2) and J is TRBJ2-2; TRBD2 is a possible D gene (6 bases). The length of the CDR3 is 15 residues. CDR1 and CDR2 (germline): LGHDT, YNNKEL (reference sequence). Trimming removed 4 bases from V and 7 bases from J, with 16 bases in between. CDR3 amino acids: CASSLGTHPHGELFF. In nucleotides, the CDR3 is TGTGCCAGCAGCCTAGGGACTCACCCACACGGGGAGCTGTTTTTT.